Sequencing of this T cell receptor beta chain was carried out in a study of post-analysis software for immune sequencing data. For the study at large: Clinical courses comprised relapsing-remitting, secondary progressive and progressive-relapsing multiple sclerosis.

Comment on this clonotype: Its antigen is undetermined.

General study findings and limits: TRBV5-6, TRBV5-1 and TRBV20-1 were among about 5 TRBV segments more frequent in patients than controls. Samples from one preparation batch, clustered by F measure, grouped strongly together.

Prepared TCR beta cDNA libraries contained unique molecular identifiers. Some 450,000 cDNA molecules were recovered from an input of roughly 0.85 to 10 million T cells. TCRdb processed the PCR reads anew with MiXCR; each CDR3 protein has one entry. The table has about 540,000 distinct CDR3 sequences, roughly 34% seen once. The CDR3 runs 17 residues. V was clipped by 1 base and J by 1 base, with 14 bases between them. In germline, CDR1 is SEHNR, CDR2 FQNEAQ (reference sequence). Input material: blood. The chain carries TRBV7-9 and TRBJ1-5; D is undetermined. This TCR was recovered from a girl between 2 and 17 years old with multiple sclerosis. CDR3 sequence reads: CASSLGTAELSNQPQHF. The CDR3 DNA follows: TGTGCCAGCAGCTTAGGGACCGCCGAATTGAGCAATCAGCCCCAGCATTTT.